This T cell receptor beta chain was sequenced for a study of CD4 T cells in relation to SARS-CoV-2 and coronaviruses. For the study at large: PBMCs were cultured with antigen for less than twelve days before TCR beta sequencing.

Unexposed donor CD4+ T cells date from 2011-2018, before the COVID-19 pandemic. CD4+ T cells were isolated from the cells after around 9 days of culture. Testing used SARS-CoV-2 S/N and four cold-coronavirus spikes on unexposed-donor CD4+ T cells, cells permitting. Study-level findings and limits: The cross-reactivity analysis covered only spike protein, not other viral proteins.

Sequencing used immunoSEQ multiplex PCR; TCRdb keeps in-frame clones, though not all of them. The table records around 23,000 clones, approximately 68% of them present only once. Germline V CDR1 and CDR2: LNHDA, SQIVND (reference sequence). The CDR3 is 15 amino acids. Trimming cost V 8 bases and J 4 bases, with 18 bases left between them. A word on this clone: Antigen: not known.

This clonotype originated in a human donor in good health. This chain links TRBV19 with TRBJ1-3; tentative D call: TRBD1 (5 bases). Specimen: CD4+ T cells from PBMCs, cultured in vitro. CDR3 protein: CASEAGLRGGNTIYF. CDR3 nucleotide sequence: TGTGCCAGTGAAGCAGGGTTGCGCGGGGGAAACACCATATATTTT.